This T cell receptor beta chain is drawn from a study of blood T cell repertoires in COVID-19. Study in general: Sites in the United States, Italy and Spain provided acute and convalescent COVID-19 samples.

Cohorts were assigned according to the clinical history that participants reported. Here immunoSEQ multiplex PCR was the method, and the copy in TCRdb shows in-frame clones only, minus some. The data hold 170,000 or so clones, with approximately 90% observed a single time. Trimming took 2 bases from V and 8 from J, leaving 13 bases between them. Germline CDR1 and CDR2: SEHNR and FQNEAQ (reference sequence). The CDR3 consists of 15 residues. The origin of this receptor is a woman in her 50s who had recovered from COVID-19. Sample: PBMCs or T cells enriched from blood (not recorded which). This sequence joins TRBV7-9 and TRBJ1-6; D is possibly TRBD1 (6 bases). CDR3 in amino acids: CASSLSRGSDSPLHF. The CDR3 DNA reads TGTGCCAGCAGCTTATCCAGGGGTAGCGATTCACCCCTCCACTTT.